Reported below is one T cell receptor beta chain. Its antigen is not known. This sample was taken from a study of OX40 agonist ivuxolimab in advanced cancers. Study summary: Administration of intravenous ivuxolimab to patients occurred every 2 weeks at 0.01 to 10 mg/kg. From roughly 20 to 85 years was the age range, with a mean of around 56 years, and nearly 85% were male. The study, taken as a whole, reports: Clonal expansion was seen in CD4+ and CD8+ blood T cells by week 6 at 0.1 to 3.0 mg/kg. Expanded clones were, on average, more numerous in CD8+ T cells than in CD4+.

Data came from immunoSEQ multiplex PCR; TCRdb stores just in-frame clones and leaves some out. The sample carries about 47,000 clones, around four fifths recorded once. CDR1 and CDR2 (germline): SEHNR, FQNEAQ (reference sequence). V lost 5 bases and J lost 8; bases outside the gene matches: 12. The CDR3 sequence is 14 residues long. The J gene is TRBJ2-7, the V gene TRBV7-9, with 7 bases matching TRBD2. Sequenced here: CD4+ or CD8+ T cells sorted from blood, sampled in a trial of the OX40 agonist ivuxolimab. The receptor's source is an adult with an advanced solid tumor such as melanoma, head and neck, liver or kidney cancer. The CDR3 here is CASSPGGGEGKQYF. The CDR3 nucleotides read TGTGCCAGCAGCCCCGGGGGAGGGGAGGGAAAGCAGTACTTC.